This TCR beta chain was sequenced for a study of cytomegalovirus exposure and HLA in healthy donors. About the research overall: Approximately 80 million unique TCRs, all from HLA-typed donors, were included in an early release of the data.

Turning to this clone: The antigen is unknown.

Study conclusions and caveats: Both high specificity and high sensitivity reportedly marked the classifier's diagnosis of cytomegalovirus status. Rarity held for most TCR sequences, but there were some public TCRs that occurred in many donors.

The PCR employed 60 Vbeta primers together with 13 Jbeta primers. Sequencing used immunoSEQ multiplex PCR; TCRdb keeps in-frame clones, though not all of them. This sample has some 140,000 clones; around 85% occur once, and the top ten carry around 9.1%. Germline V gene sequence: CDR1 MRHNA, CDR2 SNTAGT. V lost 7 bases and J lost 2; bases outside the gene matches: 8. The CDR3 runs 15 residues. The TCR sequence derives from a woman between 45 and 65 years old in good health and CMV-seropositive. The chain employs TRBV6-4 and TRBJ1-1; 9 bases are shared with TRBD1. Source material: PBMCs. The CDR3 bases are TGTGCCAGCACCTTAACAGGGGGCGTCAACACTGAAGCTTTCTTT. Translating it yields CASTLTGGVNTEAFF.